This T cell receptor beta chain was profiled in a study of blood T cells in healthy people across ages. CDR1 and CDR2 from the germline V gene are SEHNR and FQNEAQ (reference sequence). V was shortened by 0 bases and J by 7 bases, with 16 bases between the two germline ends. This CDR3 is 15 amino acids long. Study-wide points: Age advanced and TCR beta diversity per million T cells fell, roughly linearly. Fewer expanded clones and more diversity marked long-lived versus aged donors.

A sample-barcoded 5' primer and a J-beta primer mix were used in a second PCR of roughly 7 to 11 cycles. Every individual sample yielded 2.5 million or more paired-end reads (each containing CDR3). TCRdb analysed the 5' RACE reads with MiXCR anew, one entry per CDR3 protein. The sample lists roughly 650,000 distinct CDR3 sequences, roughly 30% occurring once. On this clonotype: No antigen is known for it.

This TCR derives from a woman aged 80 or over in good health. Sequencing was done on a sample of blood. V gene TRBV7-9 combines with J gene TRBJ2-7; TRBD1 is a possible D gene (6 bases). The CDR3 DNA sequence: TGTGCCAGCAGCTTAGCAACCCCGGGCCAGGGGGAGCAGTACTTC. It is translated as CASSLATPGQGEQYF. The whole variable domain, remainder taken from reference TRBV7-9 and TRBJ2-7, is DTGVSQNPRHKITKRGQNVTFRCDPISEHNRLYWYRQTLGQGPEFLTYFQNEAQLEKSRLLSDRFSAERPKGSFSTLEIQRTEQGDSAMYLCASSLATPGQGEQYFGPGTRLTVT.